Ten or more counts support the clone carrying this T cell receptor (beta chain). As yet, its antigen is unknown. At one boundary the junction diverges from the germline segment, which might be a read error. In germline, CDR1 is SGHAT, CDR2 FQNNGV. The CDR3 is made up of 15 amino acids. The time point here: newly diagnosed GD, antithyroid drugs for less than 3 months. The TCR library was prepared using RNA isolated from PBMCs. The authors diagnosed Graves' disease using American Thyroid Association guidelines. Arm-PCR of CDR3 regions and iRepertoire HTBI primers were the basis on which TCR beta libraries were built. TCRdb processed the multiplex PCR reads anew with MiXCR; each CDR3 protein has one entry. The repertoire holds under 300,000 distinct CDR3 sequences, with just over 20% as singletons. This record belongs to a study of regulatory T cells in long-lasting Graves disease. Whole-study results and caveats: New patients shared roughly 1,000 public clonotypes, fewer than the roughly 2,500 shared by persistent patients.

The chain links TRBV11-2 to TRBJ2-3; maybe TRBD1 (5 bases). The source is a female donor with Graves disease. The sample here was peripheral blood mononuclear cells (PBMCs), taken at new diagnosis, from a patient treated with antithyroid drugs. CDR3 in DNA: TGCGCCAGCAGCCAAGTGGTGGGGCCCACAGATACGCAGTATTTT. Protein sequence: CASSQVVGPTDTQYF.